Listed below are T cell receptor beta chains from one sample, sequenced in a study of blood T cell repertoires in COVID-19. Here immunoSEQ multiplex PCR was the method, and the copy in TCRdb shows in-frame clones only, minus some. The repertoire includes about 250,000 clones, roughly nine tenths of them detected once, and 2.5% to 3.5% sits in the top ten. The material sequenced was PBMCs or T cells enriched from blood (not recorded which). Receptors originate from a woman between 50 and 59 years old who had recovered from COVID-19. Both conserved end residues are part of each CDR3. A D gene is named only where the DNA matches it firmly. Clone size is stated in some rows and not others, as once, few, many or a class when expanded.

clone_size j_call v_call d_call cdr3_nt cdr3_aa
. TRBJ2-1 TRBV28 TRBD2 TGTGCCAGCAGGGGACTAGCGGGAGTGTTTTCCTACAATGAGCAGTTCTTC CASRGLAGVFSYNEQFF
. TRBJ1-1 TRBV28 TRBD1 TGTGCCAGCAGTTTACAGTCGCCGACAGGGGAAGCTTTCTTT CASSLQSPTGEAFF
once TRBJ2-1 TRBV7-2 TRBD1 TGTGCCAGCAGCTCGGACAGGGCCGAGTACAATGAGCAGTTCTTC CASSSDRAEYNEQFF
. TRBJ2-2 TRBV5-4 . TGTGCCAGCAGCCTTCGAAACTCACTCACCGGGGAGCTGTTTTTT CASSLRNSLTGELFF
. TRBJ1-1 TRBV19 TRBD1 TGTGCCAGTAGTATAAGGACAGGTGCTTTCTTT CASSIRTGAFF
once TRBJ1-1 TRBV28 . TGTGCCAGGAGGGGGACAGAAGCTTTCTTT CARRGTEAFF
. TRBJ2-3 TRBV24-1 TRBD2 TGTGCCACCAGTGATAAGGTAGCGGGAGGGTCCGATACGCAGTATTTT CATSDKVAGGSDTQYF
. TRBJ1-5 TRBV7-9 TRBD1 TGTGCCAGCAGCTTAGGCGACAGGGGATTCGGCAATCAGCCCCAGCATTTT CASSLGDRGFGNQPQHF
. TRBJ1-2 TRBV28 TRBD1 TGTGCCAGCAGCTTAGGACAGGGGGCGTTTGGCTACACCTTC CASSLGQGAFGYTF
. TRBJ2-7 TRBV28 . TGTGCCAGCAGTATCCGGACCGCAAAGGGGGGGGAGCAGTACTTC CASSIRTAKGGEQYF
. TRBJ2-1 TRBV27 . TGTGCCAGCAGTCCACGACAGGTTAAGACCAATGAGCAGTTCTTC CASSPRQVKTNEQFF
. TRBJ2-7 TRBV5-1 . TGCGCCAGCAGCTACACAGCGGAAAGCTCCTACGAGCAGTACTTC CASSYTAESSYEQYF
once TRBJ2-2 TRBV7-2 . TGTGCCAGCAGCTTAGTTGCAGGGGGGTATACCGGGGAGCTGTTTTTT CASSLVAGGYTGELFF
few TRBJ1-1 TRBV28 TRBD1 TGTGCCAGTTCCCTACCACAGGGGATGAACACTGAAGCTTTCTTT CASSLPQGMNTEAFF
few TRBJ1-6 TRBV30 . TGTGCCTGGAGTGTACTAGAACAGAGCAATTCACCCCTCCACTTT CAWSVLEQSNSPLHF
. TRBJ1-3 TRBV28 . TGTGCCAGCAGTCCAGTAGGGGGGAGGGTTGGAAACACCATATATTTT CASSPVGGRVGNTIYF
. TRBJ1-1 TRBV6-6 TRBD1 TGTGCCAGCAGTTTACAAACAGGGGGAAGGACTGAAGCTTTCTTT CASSLQTGGRTEAFF
. TRBJ1-1 TRBV28 . TGTGCCACCAGATGGACAGAGAACACTGAAGCTTTCTTT CATRWTENTEAFF
. TRBJ1-2 TRBV30 . TGTGCCTGGAGTGTATCGCGGAGCTATGGCTACACCTTC CAWSVSRSYGYTF
. TRBJ2-7 TRBV23-1 TRBD2 TGCGCCAGCAGTCAAGTCCTAGCGGGAGGGCTGTCCGCCTACGAGCAGTACTTC CASSQVLAGGLSAYEQYF
. TRBJ2-2 TRBV24-1 TRBD2 TGTGCCACCAGTGATTTCGTCCTAGCGGGGACCGGGGAGCTGTTTTTT CATSDFVLAGTGELFF
. TRBJ2-1 TRBV6-5 . TGTGCCAGCAGTTCTAGCCGTACGATCACTAGTAATGAGCAGTTCTTC CASSSSRTITSNEQFF
. TRBJ1-4 TRBV7-3 TRBD1 TGTGCCAGCAGCCCAGGACAGGGGGCTAATAATGAAAAACTGTTTTTT CASSPGQGANNEKLFF
. TRBJ2-3 TRBV28 TRBD2 TGTGCCAGCAGTACACCCCGGTACGTAGCGGGTAGCACAGATACGCAGTATTTT CASSTPRYVAGSTDTQYF
. TRBJ2-5 TRBV5-6 . TGTGCCAGCAGCTTTTACCAGCCCGACTTCGGGACCCAGTACTTC CASSFYQPDFGTQYF
. TRBJ2-2 TRBV30 TRBD2 TGTGCCTGGAGTGTACGGGAGGTTCCCACCGGGGAGCTGTTTTTT CAWSVREVPTGELFF
. TRBJ1-6 TRBV15 TRBD1 TGTGCCACCAGCAGCGGACAGGACCCTAGAATAGCCCTCCACTTT CATSSGQDPRIALHF
. TRBJ1-5 TRBV6-2/TRBV6-3 TRBD1 TGTGCCAGCAGTTCATCCGGGACAGTGTCCCAGCCCCAGCATTTT CASSSSGTVSQPQHF